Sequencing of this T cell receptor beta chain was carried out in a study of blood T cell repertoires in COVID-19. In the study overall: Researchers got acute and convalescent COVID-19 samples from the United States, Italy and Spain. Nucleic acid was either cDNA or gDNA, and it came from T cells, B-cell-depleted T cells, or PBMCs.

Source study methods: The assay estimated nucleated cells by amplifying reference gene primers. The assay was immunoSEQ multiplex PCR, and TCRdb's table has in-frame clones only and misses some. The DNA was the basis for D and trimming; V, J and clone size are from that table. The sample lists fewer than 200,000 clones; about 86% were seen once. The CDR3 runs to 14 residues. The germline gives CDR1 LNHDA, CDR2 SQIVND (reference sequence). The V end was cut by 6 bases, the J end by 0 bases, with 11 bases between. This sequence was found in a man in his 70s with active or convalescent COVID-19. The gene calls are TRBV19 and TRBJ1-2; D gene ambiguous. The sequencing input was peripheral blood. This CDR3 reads CASSPSLANYGYTF. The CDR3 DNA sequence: TGTGCCAGTAGCCCTAGCTTAGCTAACTATGGCTACACCTTC.